A single sample gave rise to the 5 T cell receptor beta chains below, sequenced in a study of blood T cell repertoires in COVID-19. Sequencing used immunoSEQ multiplex PCR; TCRdb keeps in-frame clones, though not all of them. The sample includes roughly 160,000 clones, approximately 80% of them seen just once. Sequenced material: PBMCs or T cells enriched from blood (not recorded which). Receptor source: a man between 45 and 60 years old who had recovered from COVID-19.

V is TRBV28 and J is TRBJ1-2, with 11 bases that match TRBD1. CDR3 length equals 13 residues. Germline V gene lookup returns CDR1 MDHEN and CDR2 SYDVKM. V lost 1 base to trimming and J lost 14 bases; unmatched junction nucleotides: 6. CDR3 amino acids: CASSLSHGQGATF. DNA for the CDR3: TGTGCCAGCAGTTTATCCCACGGACAGGGGGCTACCTTC.

The V and J genes are TRBV5-6 and TRBJ1-2; D is perhaps TRBD1 (5 bases). Germline CDR1 reads SGHDT; CDR2 reads YYEEEE. CDR3 length: 13 residues. Trimming stripped 2 bases from V and 8 bases from J, with 13 bases between. CDR3 bases: TGTGCCAGCAGCTTTGACAGTCCAGCCGGCTACACCTTC. Protein sequence: CASSFDSPAGYTF.

This sequence joins TRBV7-9 and TRBJ2-6; TRBD1 agrees at 7 bases. The J segment lost 1 base and the V segment lost 5 bases, leaving 11 bases of the junction unmatched. This CDR3 contains 18 residues. Germline CDR1 reads SEHNR; CDR2 reads FQNEAQ (reference sequence). The CDR3 is CASSVLERGHSGANVLTF. The CDR3 DNA reads TGTGCCAGCAGCGTGTTGGAGAGGGGGCATTCTGGGGCCAACGTCCTGACTTTC.

The V call is TRBV9, the J call TRBJ2-5; possible D gene TRBD2, 6 bases. Trimming shortened V by 6 bases and J by 0 bases, and 21 bases separated the two germline ends. Germline loops: CDR1 SGDLS, CDR2 YYNGEE. The CDR3 is 17 amino acids. CDR3 protein: CASNSGSGTAYQETQYF. The CDR3 DNA reads TGTGCCAGCAACTCAGGATCCGGGACTGCGTACCAAGAGACCCAGTACTTC.

The chain has TRBV19 and TRBJ2-7; 7 nucleotides align to TRBD2. CDR3 length: 15 amino acids. Trimming took 3 bases from V and 3 from J; bases not matched to a gene: 8. Germline V gene lookup returns CDR1 LNHDA and CDR2 SQIVND (reference sequence). CDR3 sequence (DNA): TGTGCCAGTAGTATTAGCACTAGCGAGTTCTACGAGCAGTACTTC. This codes for CASSISTSEFYEQYF.